This T cell receptor (beta chain) appears in the sequencing data of a study of identical twins. Germline V gene data show CDR1 as MGHRA and CDR2 as YSYEKL. The CDR3 is made up of 15 amino acids. V lost 4 bases and J lost 2; bases outside the gene matches: 5. This clonotype was observed a few times. cDNA carried unique molecular identifiers, and a universal primer site was added by template switching. One entry per CDR3 protein results from TCRdb running MiXCR on the 5' RACE reads. The profile shows approximately 550,000 distinct CDR3 sequences, about a fifth of them singletons. Another study also made use of these data, one on yellow fever vaccine responses in identical twins.

This sequence originates from a woman aged 18 to 35 in good health. V is TRBV4-1 and J is TRBJ2-3; 8 bases agree with TRBD2. Material for sequencing was CD4+ T cells sorted from blood. The CDR3 loop is CASSLGLALTDTQYF. CDR3 nucleotides: TGCGCCAGCAGCCTCGGACTAGCTCTCACAGATACGCAGTATTTT.